The present T cell receptor (beta chain) was sequenced within a study of cytomegalovirus exposure and HLA in healthy donors. Researchers ran the PCR with 60 Vbeta and 13 Jbeta primers. Sequencing was performed with immunoSEQ multiplex PCR; in TCRdb, only in-frame clones are kept and a portion is missing. Counted here are roughly 110,000 clones, approximately 81% occurring once; the ten biggest clones make up around 3%. Germline-derived CDR1 and CDR2 are LNHDA and SQIVND (reference sequence). The CDR3 spans 15 residues. V was pared by 5 bases and J by 8 bases, with 11 bases of the junction left unmatched.

This clonotype was obtained from a woman younger than 35 in good health and CMV-seropositive. The sample consisted of PBMCs. The gene calls are TRBV19 and TRBJ2-2; TRBD1 aligns across 7 bases. The DNA for the CDR3 is TGTGCCAGTAGTTTCAGTACAGGGGTAGGGGGGGAGCTGTTTTTT. Translation: CASSFSTGVGGELFF.